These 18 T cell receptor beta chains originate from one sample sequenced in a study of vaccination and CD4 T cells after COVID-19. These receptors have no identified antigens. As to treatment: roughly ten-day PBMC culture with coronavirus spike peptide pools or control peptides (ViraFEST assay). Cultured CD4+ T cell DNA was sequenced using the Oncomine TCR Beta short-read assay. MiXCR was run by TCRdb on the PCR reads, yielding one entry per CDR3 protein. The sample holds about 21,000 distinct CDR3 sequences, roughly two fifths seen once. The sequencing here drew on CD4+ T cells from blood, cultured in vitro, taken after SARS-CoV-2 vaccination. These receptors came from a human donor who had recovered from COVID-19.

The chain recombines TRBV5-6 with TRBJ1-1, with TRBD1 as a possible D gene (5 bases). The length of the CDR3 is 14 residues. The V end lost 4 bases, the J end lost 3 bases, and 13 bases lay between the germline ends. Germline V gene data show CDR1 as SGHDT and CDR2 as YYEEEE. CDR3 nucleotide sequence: TGTGCCAGCAGCCCGAGGGGCAGGTACACTGAAGCTTTCTTT. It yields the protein CASSPRGRYTEAFF. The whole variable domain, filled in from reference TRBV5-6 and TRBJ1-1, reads DAGVTQSPTHLIKTRGQQVTLRCSPKSGHDTVSWYQQALGQGPQFIFQYYEEEERQRGNFPDRFSGHQFPNYSSELNVNALLLGDSALYLCASSPRGRYTEAFFGQGTRLTVV.

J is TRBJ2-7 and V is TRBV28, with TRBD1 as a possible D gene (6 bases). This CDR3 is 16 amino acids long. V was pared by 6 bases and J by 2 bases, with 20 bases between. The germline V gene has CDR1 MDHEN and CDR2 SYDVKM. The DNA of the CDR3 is TGTGCCAGCAGAAAGAACACAGGGATTCTAGCCTACGAGCAGTACTTC. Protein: CASRKNTGILAYEQYF.

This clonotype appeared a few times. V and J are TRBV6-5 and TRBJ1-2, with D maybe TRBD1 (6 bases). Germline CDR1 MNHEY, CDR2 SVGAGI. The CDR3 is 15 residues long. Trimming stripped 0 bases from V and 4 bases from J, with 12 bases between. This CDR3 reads CASSYSSGGSYGYTF. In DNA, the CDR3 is TGTGCCAGCAGTTACTCGAGTGGGGGCAGCTATGGCTACACCTTC.

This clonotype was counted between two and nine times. The chain's CDR3 is CASSQTVANTGELFF. The CDR3 nucleotides are TGTGCCAGCAGCCAAACGGTGGCTAACACCGGGGAGCTGTTTTTT. The chain employs TRBV11-3 and TRBJ2-2; unclear D gene. This CDR3 contains 15 residues. Germline V lookup: CDR1 SGHNT, CDR2 YENEEA. V was trimmed by 5 bases and J by 2 bases, leaving 12 bases between them. Full variable domain (rest looked up from reference TRBV11-3 and TRBJ2-2): EAGVVQSPRYKIIEKKQPVAFWCNPISGHNTLYWYLQNLGQGPELLIRYENEEAVDDSQLPKDRFSAERLKGVDSTLKIQPAELGDSAVYLCASSQTVANTGELFFGEGSRLTVL.

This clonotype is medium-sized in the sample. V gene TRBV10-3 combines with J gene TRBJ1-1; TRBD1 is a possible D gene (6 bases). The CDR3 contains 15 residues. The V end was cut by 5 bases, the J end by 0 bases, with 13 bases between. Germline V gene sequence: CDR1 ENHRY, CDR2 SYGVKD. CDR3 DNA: TGTGCCATCAGTACCAGACAGGCGTTGAACACTGAAGCTTTCTTT. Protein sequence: CAISTRQALNTEAFF.

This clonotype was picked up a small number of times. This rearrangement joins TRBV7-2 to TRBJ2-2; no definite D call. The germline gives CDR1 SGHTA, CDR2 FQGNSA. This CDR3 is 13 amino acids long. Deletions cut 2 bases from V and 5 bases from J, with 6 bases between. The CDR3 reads CASSLSFTGELFF. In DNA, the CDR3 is TGTGCCAGCAGCTTATCATTTACCGGGGAGCTGTTTTTT. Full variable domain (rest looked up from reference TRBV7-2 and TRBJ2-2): GAGVSQSPSNKVTEKGKDVELRCDPISGHTALYWYRQSLGQGLEFLIYFQGNSAPDKSGLPSDRFSAERTGGSVSTLTIQRTQQEDSAVYLCASSLSFTGELFFGEGSRLTVL.

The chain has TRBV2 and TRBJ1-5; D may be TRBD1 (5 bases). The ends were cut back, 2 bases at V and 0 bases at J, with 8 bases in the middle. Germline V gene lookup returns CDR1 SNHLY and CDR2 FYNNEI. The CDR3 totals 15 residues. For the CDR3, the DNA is TGTGCCAGCAGTGAAACCGGGGGTAGCAATCAGCCCCAGCATTTT. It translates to CASSETGGSNQPQHF.

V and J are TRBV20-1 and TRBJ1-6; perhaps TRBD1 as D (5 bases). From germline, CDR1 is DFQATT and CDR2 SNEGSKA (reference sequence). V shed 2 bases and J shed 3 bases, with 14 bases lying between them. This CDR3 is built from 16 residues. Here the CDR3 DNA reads TGCAGTGCTAGACCCCAGGGAGAAAGCTATAATTCACCCCTCCACTTT. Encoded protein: CSARPQGESYNSPLHF.

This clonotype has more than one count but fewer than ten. The CDR3 loop is CASSLRTGTTNQPQHF. Here the CDR3 DNA reads TGTGCCAGCAGTCTGCGGACAGGGACCACTAATCAGCCCCAGCATTTT. The chain combines TRBV6-1 with TRBJ1-5, with 8 bases aligning to TRBD1. The trim removed 5 bases at V and 4 bases at J, leaving 10 bases unmatched. The CDR3 extends over 16 amino acids. Germline CDR1 is MNHNS and CDR2 is SASEGT.

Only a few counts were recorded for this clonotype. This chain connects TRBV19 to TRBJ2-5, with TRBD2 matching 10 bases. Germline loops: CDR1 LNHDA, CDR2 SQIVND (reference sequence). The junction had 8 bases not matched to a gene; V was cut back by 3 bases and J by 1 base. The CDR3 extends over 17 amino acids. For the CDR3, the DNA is TGTGCCAGTAGTATTACCAGCGGGGGGGGATTCCAAGAGACCCAGTACTTC. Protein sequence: CASSITSGGGFQETQYF.

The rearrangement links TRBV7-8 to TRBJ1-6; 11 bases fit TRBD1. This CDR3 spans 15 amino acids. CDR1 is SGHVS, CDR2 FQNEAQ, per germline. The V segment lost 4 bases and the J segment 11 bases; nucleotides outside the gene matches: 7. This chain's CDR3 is CASSYSGTGGAPLHF. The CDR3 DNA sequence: TGTGCCAGCAGCTACTCGGGGACAGGGGGGGCACCCCTCCACTTT.

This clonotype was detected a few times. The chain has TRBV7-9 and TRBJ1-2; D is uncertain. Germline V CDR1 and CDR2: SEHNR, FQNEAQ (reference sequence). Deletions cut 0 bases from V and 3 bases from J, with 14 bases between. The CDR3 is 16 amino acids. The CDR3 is CASSLAVGRSYYGYTF. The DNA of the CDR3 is TGTGCCAGCAGCTTAGCCGTCGGCAGGAGCTACTATGGCTACACCTTC.

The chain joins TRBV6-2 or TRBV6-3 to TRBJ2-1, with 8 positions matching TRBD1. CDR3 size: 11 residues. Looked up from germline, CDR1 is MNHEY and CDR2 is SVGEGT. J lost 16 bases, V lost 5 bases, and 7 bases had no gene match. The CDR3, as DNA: TGTGCCAGCAGTCAATCGACAGGGGAATTCTTC. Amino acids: CASSQSTGEFF.

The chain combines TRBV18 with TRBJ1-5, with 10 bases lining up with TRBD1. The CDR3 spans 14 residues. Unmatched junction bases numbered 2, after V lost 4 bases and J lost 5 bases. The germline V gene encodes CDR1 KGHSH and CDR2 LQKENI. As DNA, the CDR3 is TGTGCCAGCTCACTCGGGACAGGGGATCAGCCCCAGCATTTT. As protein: CASSLGTGDQPQHF.

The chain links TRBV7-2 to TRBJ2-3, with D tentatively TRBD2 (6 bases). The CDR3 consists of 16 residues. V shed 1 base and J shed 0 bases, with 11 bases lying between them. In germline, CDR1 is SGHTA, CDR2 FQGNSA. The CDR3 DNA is TGTGCCAGCAGCTTAGTGGGCGGGACTAGCACAGATACGCAGTATTTT. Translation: CASSLVGGTSTDTQYF.

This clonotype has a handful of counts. For the CDR3, the DNA is TGTGCCAGCAGTCCAGTACCTACGAACACCGGGGAGCTGTTTTTT. This codes for CASSPVPTNTGELFF. This chain uses TRBV2 with TRBJ2-2; D ambiguous. CDR3 length: 15 amino acids. Per germline, CDR1 SNHLY and CDR2 FYNNEI. The V gene lost 5 bases and the J gene lost 0 bases, with 10 bases spanning the gap.

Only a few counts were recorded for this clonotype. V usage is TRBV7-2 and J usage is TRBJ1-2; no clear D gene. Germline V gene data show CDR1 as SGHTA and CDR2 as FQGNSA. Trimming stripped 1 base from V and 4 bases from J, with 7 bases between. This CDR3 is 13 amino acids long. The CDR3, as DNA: TGTGCCAGCAGCTTAGTTGAAGGCTATGGCTACACCTTC. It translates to CASSLVEGYGYTF.

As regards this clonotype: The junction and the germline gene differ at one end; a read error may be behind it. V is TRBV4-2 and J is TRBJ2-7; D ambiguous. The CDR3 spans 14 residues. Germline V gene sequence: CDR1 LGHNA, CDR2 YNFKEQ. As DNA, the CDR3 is TGTGCCAGCAGTCAAGCTGATGGGCTGTACGAGCAGTACTTC. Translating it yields CASSQADGLYEQYF.